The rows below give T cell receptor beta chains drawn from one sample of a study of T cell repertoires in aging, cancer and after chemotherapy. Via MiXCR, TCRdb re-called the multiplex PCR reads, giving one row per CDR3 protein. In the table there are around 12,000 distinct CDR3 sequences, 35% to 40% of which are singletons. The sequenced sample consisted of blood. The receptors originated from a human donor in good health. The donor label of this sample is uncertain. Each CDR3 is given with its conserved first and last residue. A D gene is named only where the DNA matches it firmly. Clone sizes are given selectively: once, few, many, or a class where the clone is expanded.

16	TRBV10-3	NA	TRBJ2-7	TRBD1	CAISGITQGARDEQYF	TGTGCCATCAGTGGGATAACCCAGGGGGCGCGCGACGAGCAGTACTTC
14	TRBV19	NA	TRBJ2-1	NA	CASSPRTLYNEQFF	TGTGCCAGTAGTCCCCGGACCCTTTACAATGAGCAGTTCTTC
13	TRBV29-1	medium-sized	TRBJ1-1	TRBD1	CSARTGMNTEAFF	TGCAGCGCCCGGACAGGAATGAACACTGAAGCTTTCTTT
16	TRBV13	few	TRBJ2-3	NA	CASSRDSLTSTDTQYF	TGTGCCAGCAGCCGAGACTCCTTAACTAGCACAGATACGCAGTATTTT
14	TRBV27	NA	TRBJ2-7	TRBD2	CAAALAGNSYEQYF	TGTGCTGCCGCCCTAGCGGGAAACTCCTACGAGCAGTACTTC
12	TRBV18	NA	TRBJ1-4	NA	CASSTNDEKLFF	TGTGCCAGCTCGACGAATGATGAAAAACTGTTTTTT
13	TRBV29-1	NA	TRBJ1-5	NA	CSVGSANNQPQHF	TGCAGCGTTGGGTCGGCTAACAATCAGCCCCAGCATTTT
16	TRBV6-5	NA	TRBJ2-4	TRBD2	CASSRTSGRAGDIQYF	TGTGCCAGCAGTAGGACTAGCGGGAGGGCCGGGGACATTCAGTACTTC
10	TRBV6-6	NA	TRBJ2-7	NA	CASRGDEQYF	TGTGCCAGCAGAGGGGACGAGCAGTACTTC
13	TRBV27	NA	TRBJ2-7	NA	CASARDAIYEQYF	TGTGCCAGCGCAAGAGACGCGATCTACGAGCAGTACTTC
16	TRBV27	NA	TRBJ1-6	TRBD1	CASSDPGTGGNSPLHF	TGTGCCAGCAGTGACCCCGGGACAGGGGGCAATTCACCCCTCCACTTT
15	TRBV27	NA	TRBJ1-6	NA	CASSLIHGGNSPLHF	TGTGCCAGCAGTTTAATCCATGGGGGTAATTCACCCCTCCACTTT
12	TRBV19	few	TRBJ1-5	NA	CASSIANQPQHF	TGTGCCAGTAGTATAGCGAATCAGCCCCAGCATTTT
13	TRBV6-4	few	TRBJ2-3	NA	CASSSGSTDTQYF	TGTGCCAGCAGTAGCGGGAGCACAGATACGCAGTATTTT
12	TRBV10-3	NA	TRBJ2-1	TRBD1	CATASGGDEQFF	TGTGCCACCGCATCAGGGGGCGATGAGCAGTTCTTC
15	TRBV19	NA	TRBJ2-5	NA	CASSALGGRGETQYF	TGTGCCAGTAGTGCTCTCGGGGGCAGGGGGGAGACCCAGTACTTC
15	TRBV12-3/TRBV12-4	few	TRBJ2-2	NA	CASSFSRMNTGELFF	TGTGCCAGCAGTTTTTCCCGTATGAACACCGGGGAGCTGTTTTTT
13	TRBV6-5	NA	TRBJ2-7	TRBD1	CASKRTGRGEQYF	TGTGCCAGCAAACGGACGGGCAGGGGGGAGCAGTACTTC
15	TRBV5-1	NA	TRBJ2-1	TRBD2	CASSLQAGGYNEQFF	TGCGCCAGCAGCTTGCAAGCGGGGGGCTACAATGAGCAGTTCTTC
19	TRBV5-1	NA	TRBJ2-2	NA	CASSLGTLRTIKNTGELFF	TGCGCCAGCAGCTTGGGAACATTAAGAACTATAAAGAACACCGGGGAGCTGTTTTTT
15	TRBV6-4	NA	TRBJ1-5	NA	CASSDSSAPKSNQHF	TGTGCCAGCAGTGACTCCTCGGCCCCGAAATCAAACCAGCATTTT
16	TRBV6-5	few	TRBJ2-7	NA	CASSPLSGGNSYEQYF	TGTGCCAGCAGTCCCCTTTCCGGGGGAAACTCCTACGAGCAGTACTTC